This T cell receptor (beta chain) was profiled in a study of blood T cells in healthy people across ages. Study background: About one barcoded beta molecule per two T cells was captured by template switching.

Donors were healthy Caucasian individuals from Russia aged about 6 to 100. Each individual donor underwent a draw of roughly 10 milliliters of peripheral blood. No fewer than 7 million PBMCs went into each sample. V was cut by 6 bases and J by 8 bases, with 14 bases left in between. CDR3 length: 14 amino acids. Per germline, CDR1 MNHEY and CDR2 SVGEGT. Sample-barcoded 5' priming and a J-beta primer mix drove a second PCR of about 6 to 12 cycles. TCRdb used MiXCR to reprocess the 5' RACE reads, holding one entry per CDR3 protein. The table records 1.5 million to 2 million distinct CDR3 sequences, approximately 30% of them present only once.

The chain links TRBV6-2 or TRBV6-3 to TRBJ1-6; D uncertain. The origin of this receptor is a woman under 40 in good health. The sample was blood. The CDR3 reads CASSRTYLDSPLHF. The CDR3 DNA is TGTGCCAGCAGCCGGACCTACTTGGATTCACCCCTCCACTTT.